A single sample is the source of the 28 T cell receptor beta chains below, sequenced in a study of cytomegalovirus exposure and HLA in healthy donors (TCRdb year 2017). Libraries were constructed by the immunoSEQ multiplex PCR assay. A mixture of 60 forward primers for TCR Vbeta segments and 13 reverse primers for TCR Jbeta segments was used in the multiplex PCR. TCRdb's version of the immuneACCESS table is confined to in-frame rearrangements and falls short of the full clone set. An unresolved V gene accounts for under half of the shortfall where checked; the remainder is of unknown origin. In this sample the table shows tens of thousands of clones, approximately 75% of which occur a single time. Jointly, the top ten make up 7% to 9% of the sample. The specimen was PBMCs. The receptor source for this set is a woman between 40 and 50 years old in good health and CMV-seronegative.

V is TRBV2 and J is TRBJ2-2; 7 positions agree with TRBD1. The CDR3 loop spans 16 amino acids. Germline V lookup: CDR1 SNHLY, CDR2 FYNNEI. Germline trimming cut 6 bases from V and 0 bases from J; bases unmatched to any gene: 7. The CDR3 region is CASRKGAATNTGELFF. As DNA, the CDR3 is TGTGCCAGCAGGAAGGGGGCTGCTACGAACACCGGGGAGCTGTTTTTT.

The chain couples TRBV28 to TRBJ1-1; D gene uncertain. V was shortened by 5 bases and J by 8 bases, with 12 bases between the two germline ends. The CDR3 consists of 12 residues. CDR1 MDHEN and CDR2 SYDVKM come from the germline V gene. CDR3 nucleotides: TGTGCCAGCAGTCTCAGACACCGGGAAGCTTTCTTT. It yields the protein CASSLRHREAFF.

This clone has just a few counts. The rearrangement uses TRBV6-6 and TRBJ1-5; D not resolved. Trimming removed 2 bases at V and 3 bases at J, with 14 bases between. The CDR3 spans 16 residues. Germline CDR1 is MNHNY and CDR2 is SVGAGI (reference sequence). The DNA of the CDR3 is TGTGCCAGCAGTTACAGTTCGGGGAGTAACAATCAGCCCCAGCATTTT. Translation gives CASSYSSGSNNQPQHF.

This clone was counted once. The chain combines TRBV19 with TRBJ2-7; D is ambiguous. Germline CDR1 reads LNHDA; CDR2 reads SQIVND (reference sequence). CDR3 size: 13 residues. V lost 8 bases to trimming and J lost 1 base, with 12 bases between them. This CDR3 is CASSGWPSYEQYF. Here the CDR3 DNA reads TGTGCCAGTTCTGGCTGGCCGTCCTACGAGCAGTACTTC. The variable domain in full, with the rest retrieved from reference TRBV19 and TRBJ2-7, is DGGITQSPKYLFRKEGQNVTLSCEQNLNHDAMYWYRQDPGQGLRLIYYSQIVNDFQKGDIAEGYSVSREKKESFPLTVTSAQKNPTAFYLCASSGWPSYEQYFGPGTRLTVT.

The table lists this clone with a count of one. V gene TRBV7-6 combines with J gene TRBJ2-5; maybe TRBD2 (7 bases). The CDR3 is made up of 15 amino acids. Trimming took 4 bases from V and 6 from J, leaving 18 bases between them. The germline CDR1 and CDR2 sequences are SGHVS and FNYEAQ. The CDR3 DNA sequence: TGTGCCAGCAGCTACCAGAGGGGGGGCGCAAAGACCCAGTACTTC. Translating gives CASSYQRGGAKTQYF.

This chain links TRBV5-6 with TRBJ2-3; D unclear. The CDR3 contains 12 residues. Trimming pared 4 bases from V and 0 bases from J, leaving 3 bases between. Per the germline V gene, CDR1 is SGHDT and CDR2 is YYEEEE. As DNA, the CDR3 is TGTGCCAGCAGCCTTAGCACAGATACGCAGTATTTT. It translates to CASSLSTDTQYF.

V gene TRBV7-9 combines with J gene TRBJ2-6; possible D gene TRBD2, 6 bases. The CDR3 totals 17 residues. Germline V gives CDR1 SEHNR, CDR2 FQNEAQ (reference sequence). V lost 3 bases to trimming and J lost 0 bases, with 12 bases between them. The DNA for the CDR3 is TGTGCCAGCAGCTTGGAGGGGTATAGCTCTGGGGCCAACGTCCTGACTTTC. Translating it yields CASSLEGYSSGANVLTF.

In its sample, this clone was seen once. The chain is built from TRBV28 and TRBJ1-5; D is ambiguous. Looked up from germline, CDR1 is MDHEN and CDR2 is SYDVKM. V was pared by 5 bases and J by 0 bases, with 5 bases between. The CDR3 is 13 residues long. CDR3 sequence reads: CASSPYSNQPQHF. DNA of the CDR3: TGTGCCAGCAGTCCGTATAGCAATCAGCCCCAGCATTTT.

The chain employs TRBV11-2 and TRBJ2-2, with TRBD1 as a possible D gene (6 bases). The germline gives CDR1 SGHAT, CDR2 FQNNGV. The V gene lost 5 bases and the J gene lost 7 bases, with 11 bases spanning the gap. The CDR3 runs 13 residues. CDR3 in DNA: TGTGCCAGCAGCCCCGGACAGTTCGGGGAGCTGTTTTTT. The encoded protein is CASSPGQFGELFF.

A few counts support this clone. The V gene is TRBV5-1, the J gene TRBJ1-1, with D hard to call. This CDR3 comprises 14 residues. V lost 4 bases and J 6 bases, leaving 16 bases between the germline ends. CDR1 is SGHRS and CDR2 is YFSETQ in the germline V gene. The CDR3 reads CASSLSRGLSEAFF. The DNA of the CDR3 is TGCGCCAGCAGCCTCTCACGGGGTCTATCTGAAGCTTTCTTT.

Turning to this clone: The sample holds other DNA sequences that translate to the same CDR3. This rearrangement joins TRBV13 to TRBJ2-1; weak D call: TRBD1 (6 bases). This CDR3 region has 13 residues. Germline-derived CDR1 and CDR2 are PRHDT and FYEKMQ (reference sequence). Deletions cut 0 bases from V and 10 bases from J, with 10 bases between. This CDR3 is CASSLGGQGEQFF. CDR3 bases: TGTGCCAGCAGCTTAGGGGGGCAGGGGGAGCAGTTCTTC.

The chain joins TRBV30 to TRBJ1-6, with 8 bases identical to TRBD1. The trim removed 8 bases at V and 7 bases at J, leaving 7 bases unmatched. The CDR3 extends over 13 amino acids. In germline, CDR1 is GTSNPN, CDR2 SVGIG (reference sequence). The CDR3 DNA reads as TGTGCCCAGGGGGCACAGCCAAATTCACCCCTCCACTTT. It is translated as CAQGAQPNSPLHF.

The V gene is TRBV28, the J gene TRBJ2-7; a possible D gene is TRBD1 (6 bases). Trimming removed 6 bases from V and 5 bases from J, with 11 bases in between. This CDR3 has 12 residues. The germline CDR1 and CDR2 sequences are MDHEN and SYDVKM. DNA of the CDR3: TGTGCCAGCAGCGAGGGGGTCCACGAGCAGTACTTC. Protein sequence: CASSEGVHEQYF.

The chain couples TRBV2 to TRBJ2-7; D possibly corresponds to TRBD2 (5 bases). In germline, CDR1 is SNHLY, CDR2 FYNNEI. The CDR3 length is 12 residues. Deletions cut 6 bases from V and 3 bases from J, with 9 bases between. The CDR3 reads CASRREGYEQYF. The CDR3 coding sequence is TGTGCCAGCAGGAGGGAAGGCTACGAGCAGTACTTC.

The chain's CDR3 is CASSVGFTIHGYTF. The CDR3 coding sequence is TGTGCCAGCAGCGTAGGATTCACAATTCATGGCTACACCTTC. The chain links TRBV9 to TRBJ1-2; D is ambiguous. CDR1 is SGDLS and CDR2 is YYNGEE in the germline V gene. The CDR3 consists of 14 residues. V was clipped by 0 bases and J by 6 bases, with 12 bases between them. Together with reference TRBV9 and TRBJ1-2, the CDR3 gives the full variable domain: DSGVTQTPKHLITATGQRVTLRCSPRSGDLSVYWYQQSLDQGLQFLIQYYNGEERAKGNILERFSAQQFPDLHSELNLSSLELGDSALYFCASSVGFTIHGYTFGSGTRLTVV.

This chain connects TRBV6-1 to TRBJ2-5; unclear D gene. This CDR3 has 14 residues. V lost 7 bases to trimming and J lost 7 bases, with 19 bases between them. Germline V gives CDR1 MNHNS, CDR2 SASEGT. In DNA form, the CDR3 reads TGTGCCAGCACCAAAAACCCCGGTTCTGGGACCCAGTACTTC. It translates to CASTKNPGSGTQYF.

The chain is built from TRBV12-5 and TRBJ1-2, with 8 nucleotides matching TRBD1. Germline V gene lookup returns CDR1 LGHNT and CDR2 FRNRAP. The CDR3 runs to 13 residues. J gave up 6 bases and V 1 base, and 1 base lay outside the gene matches. CDR3 nucleotide sequence: TGTGCTAGTGGTTTGGCGACAGGGGATGGCTACACCTTC. This gives the protein CASGLATGDGYTF. Using reference TRBV12-5 and TRBJ1-2 for the parts outside the CDR3, the full variable domain is DARVTQTPRHKVTEMGQEVTMRCQPILGHNTVFWYRQTMMQGLELLAYFRNRAPLDDSGMPKDRFSAEMPDATLATLKIQPSEPRDSAVYFCASGLATGDGYTFGSGTRLTVV.

This sequence joins TRBV14 and TRBJ1-2; tentatively, D is TRBD1 (6 bases). Trimming took off 1 base at V and 5 bases at J, with 11 bases between the two ends. Germline CDR1 SGHDN, CDR2 FVKESK. This CDR3 contains 14 residues. Here the CDR3 reads CASSQAPGVYGYTF. CDR3 DNA: TGTGCCAGCAGCCAAGCGCCAGGGGTTTATGGCTACACCTTC. Full variable domain (remainder filled in from reference TRBV14 and TRBJ1-2): EAGVTQFPSHSVIEKGQTVTLRCDPISGHDNLYWYRRVMGKEIKFLLHFVKESKQDESGMPNNRFLAERTGGTYSTLKVQPAELEDSGVYFCASSQAPGVYGYTFGSGTRLTVV.

This sequence joins TRBV5-1 and TRBJ2-7, with a possible D match to TRBD1 (6 bases). This CDR3 has 13 amino acids. The germline V gene has CDR1 SGHRS and CDR2 YFSETQ. Trimming stripped 4 bases from V and 4 bases from J, with 12 bases between. The CDR3 DNA sequence: TGCGCCAGCAGCCTAAGGGGGTTTTACGAGCAGTACTTC. Encoded protein: CASSLRGFYEQYF.

This clone appeared a few times. The rearrangement joins TRBV18 to TRBJ2-7, with 7 nucleotides matching TRBD2. Germline assignment: CDR1 KGHSH and CDR2 LQKENI. J was trimmed by 2 bases and V by 3 bases; bases with no gene match: 10. The CDR3 has 16 amino acids. CDR3 DNA: TGTGCCAGCTCACCCCCCCTGGCGGGGGTCACCTACGAGCAGTACTTC. It encodes CASSPPLAGVTYEQYF.

The chain uses TRBV25-1 and TRBJ2-1, with 9 nucleotides matching TRBD2. Germline-derived CDR1 and CDR2 are MGHDK and SYGVNS. The V and J ends lost 7 bases and 6 bases, in that order; junction bases with no gene match: 4. The CDR3 contains 13 residues. CDR3 region: CASTRRGGNEQFF. In DNA, the CDR3 is TGTGCCAGCACCAGGCGGGGGGGCAATGAGCAGTTCTTC. The complete variable domain, with remaining parts taken from reference TRBV25-1 and TRBJ2-1, reads EADIYQTPRYLVIGTGKKITLECSQTMGHDKMYWYQQDPGMELHLIHYSYGVNSTEKGDLSSESTVSRIRTEHFPLTLESARPSHTSQYLCASTRRGGNEQFFGPGTRLTVL.

V usage is TRBV6-6 and J usage is TRBJ1-4; possibly TRBD1 for D (5 bases). The ends were cut back, 0 bases at V and 5 bases at J, with 13 bases in the middle. The CDR3 has 16 amino acids. The V gene's germline CDR1 is MNHNY and CDR2 SVGAGI (reference sequence). CDR3: CASSYSSAGRNEKLFF. The CDR3 DNA is TGTGCCAGCAGTTACTCCTCGGCAGGGAGGAATGAAAAACTGTTTTTT.

This chain links TRBV5-4 with TRBJ2-3; 13 bases match TRBD2. V lost 9 bases and J lost 2; bases outside the gene matches: 9. CDR1 is SGHNT, CDR2 YYREEE, per germline (reference sequence). This CDR3 is 16 amino acids long. Here the CDR3 DNA reads TGTGCCACCCGGACTAGCGGGAGAGTATTCACAGATACGCAGTATTTT. Amino acids: CATRTSGRVFTDTQYF.

The CDR3, as DNA: TGCGCCAGCAGCCAGGCGACTAGCGGCTTAGAGACCCAGTACTTC. Protein sequence: CASSQATSGLETQYF. The chain combines TRBV5-1 with TRBJ2-5; 9 positions match TRBD2. This CDR3 is 15 amino acids long. The V gene's germline CDR1 is SGHRS and CDR2 YFSETQ. V dropped 4 bases and J dropped 4; count of bases not matched to a gene: 8.

CDR3 coding DNA: TGCGCCAGCAGCCAAGACAGGGCTGGAAACACCATATATTTT. This gives the protein CASSQDRAGNTIYF. The chain combines TRBV5-1 with TRBJ1-3, with 7 bases that match TRBD1. CDR1 and CDR2 from the germline V gene are SGHRS and YFSETQ. Unmatched junction bases numbered 3, after V lost 4 bases and J lost 2 bases. This CDR3 is 14 amino acids long.

CDR3 bases: TGTGCCAGCAGCCAAGACCAGGGCGAGCAGTACTTC. Its protein product is CASSQDQGEQYF. The V gene is TRBV14, the J gene TRBJ2-7; a possible D gene is TRBD1 (5 bases). V lost 0 bases, J lost 6 bases, and 6 bases lay in between. The CDR3 has 12 residues. The germline gives CDR1 SGHDN, CDR2 FVKESK.

CDR3 sequence: CASSQSTGALNQPQHF. CDR3 sequence (DNA): TGTGCCAGCAGCCAATCGACAGGGGCCCTCAATCAGCCCCAGCATTTT. The J gene is TRBJ1-5, the V gene TRBV16, with TRBD1 matching 8 bases. CDR1 is KGHSY and CDR2 is FQNENV in the germline V gene. The V and J ends lost 0 bases and 3 bases, in that order; junction bases with no gene match: 4. The CDR3 has 16 amino acids.

V usage is TRBV2 and J usage is TRBJ2-1; 13 nucleotides match TRBD2. The CDR3 has 16 residues. Trimming at V came to 5 bases and at J to 6 bases, leaving 7 bases not matched to a gene. Per germline, CDR1 SNHLY and CDR2 FYNNEI. The CDR3 nucleotides are TGTGCCAGCAGTACCGGGACTAGCGGGATTTCCAATGAGCAGTTCTTC. This gives the protein CASSTGTSGISNEQFF.